This T cell receptor beta chain was captured by sequencing in a study of regulatory T cells in long-lasting Graves disease. This clonotype was seen repeatedly, ten times or more. Its antigen is unknown. V lost 8 bases, J lost 2 bases, and 9 bases lay in between. Germline V gives CDR1 MNHEY, CDR2 SMNVEV (reference sequence). This CDR3 contains 12 residues. General study findings and limits: TRBV28, TRBJ1-2 and TRBJ2-5 emerged as the favored segments in persistent disease. The TCR repertoire of persistent Graves' patients was less diverse than that of newly diagnosed ones. It is possible that accuracy was reduced by the small size of the sample.

This sample's time point: persistent/refractory GD, antithyroid drugs over 5 years with positive TRAb. PBMC-extracted RNA yielded the TCR library. Those enrolled as patients came out of an endocrinology department in Xi'an, China. TCR beta libraries were built with iRepertoire HTBI primers and Arm-PCR of CDR3 regions. A single record per CDR3 protein comes from TCRdb applying MiXCR to the multiplex PCR reads. The sample has 450,000 or so distinct CDR3 sequences; roughly 20% are singletons. This clonotype was obtained from a female donor with Graves disease. This sequence joins TRBV27 and TRBJ1-2; possibly TRBD1 for D (6 bases). The sequencing used peripheral blood mononuclear cells (PBMCs), collected when the disease was refractory, from a patient treated with antithyroid drugs. CDR3 residues: CASGGGNYGYTF. CDR3 coding DNA: TGTGCCAGCGGGGGCGGCAACTATGGCTACACCTTC.